This entry lists 21 T cell receptor beta chains sequenced from one sample in a study of T cell responses to AZD1222 COVID-19 vaccine (dated by TCRdb to the early 2020s). The protocol used for the library was the immunoSEQ multiplex PCR assay. The table comes from immuneACCESS by way of TCRdb, which keeps in-frame sequences with V and J called. Part of the clones is missing from these tables; in studies checked, under half for an unresolved V gene and the rest for unknown reasons. The sample table shows 50,000 to 65,000 clones, and approximately 86% are seen once. The ten largest clones take up 6.5% to 8.5% of the sample. Sample time point, as interpreted from the label and publication: about 28 days (+/-7) after the second vaccine dose. This specimen consisted of peripheral blood, obtained 28 days after the second AZD1222 dose. All receptors come from an adult who received the AZD1222 COVID-19 vaccine.

The chain links TRBV5-1 to TRBJ2-3; the D is unclear. The CDR3 has 15 residues. V gave up 0 bases and J gave up 2 bases, with 10 bases separating them. Germline CDR1 SGHRS, CDR2 YFSETQ. CDR3 DNA: TGCGCCAGCAGCTTGGACGGCACCTCCACAGATACGCAGTATTTT. This gives the protein CASSLDGTSTDTQYF.

The chain combines TRBV5-6 with TRBJ1-5; D possibly corresponds to TRBD1 (6 bases). V lost 2 bases to trimming and J lost 0 bases, with 12 bases between them. Looked up from germline, CDR1 is SGHDT and CDR2 is YYEEEE. There are 16 residues in the CDR3. The CDR3 loop reads CASSFSQGISNQPQHF. In nucleotides, the CDR3 is TGTGCCAGCAGCTTTTCCCAGGGGATTAGCAATCAGCCCCAGCATTTT. The variable domain in full, with the rest retrieved from reference TRBV5-6 and TRBJ1-5, is DAGVTQSPTHLIKTRGQQVTLRCSPKSGHDTVSWYQQALGQGPQFIFQYYEEEERQRGNFPDRFSGHQFPNYSSELNVNALLLGDSALYLCASSFSQGISNQPQHFGDGTRLSIL.

The CDR3 DNA reads TGTGCCAGCAGCCCCCAAGGGGGCTTTACTGAAGCTTTCTTT. Encoded protein: CASSPQGGFTEAFF. The chain combines TRBV7-9 with TRBJ1-1; 7 positions match TRBD1. V trimming: 5 bases; J trimming: 5 bases; junction bases outside the gene matches: 8. CDR1 is SEHNR, CDR2 FQNEAQ, per germline (reference sequence). CDR3 size: 14 residues.

This chain uses TRBV5-1 with TRBJ2-2; 11 bases align to TRBD2. Germline V lookup: CDR1 SGHRS, CDR2 YFSETQ. The CDR3 contains 16 residues. Germline trimming cut 1 base from V and 6 bases from J; bases unmatched to any gene: 5. This CDR3 reads CASSLLGTSGAGELFF. The CDR3 bases are TGCGCCAGCAGCTTGCTAGGGACTAGCGGTGCCGGGGAGCTGTTTTTT.

This clone was found a few times. V is TRBV11-2 and J is TRBJ1-6; D is unclear. The CDR3 loop spans 16 amino acids. With 0 bases removed from V and 4 bases from J, the gap between germline ends came to 10 bases. CDR1 is SGHAT and CDR2 is FQNNGV in the germline V gene. CDR3 amino acids: CASSLEKRSYNSPLHF. The CDR3 bases are TGTGCCAGCAGCTTAGAGAAGCGGTCTTATAATTCACCCCTCCACTTT.

The chain has TRBV6-2 or TRBV6-3 and TRBJ2-7; a possible D gene is TRBD2 (5 bases). The CDR3 is 15 amino acids. The germline V and J ends were trimmed by 6 bases and 4 bases, with 19 bases remaining between them. CDR1 and CDR2 (germline): MNHEY, SVGEGT. Here the CDR3 DNA reads TGTGCCAGCAGCAATAGTGCTCGGGGAAATTACGAGCAGTACTTC. Translating gives CASSNSARGNYEQYF.

This rearrangement joins TRBV24-1 to TRBJ1-4; D call uncertain. CDR3 length equals 15 residues. Trimming shortened V by 5 bases and J by 0 bases, and 9 bases separated the two germline ends. Germline assignment: CDR1 KGHDR and CDR2 SFDVKD. The CDR3 reads CATSGSGATNEKLFF. The CDR3 coding sequence is TGTGCCACCAGTGGCAGTGGGGCAACTAATGAAAAACTGTTTTTT.

The V and J genes are TRBV6-5 and TRBJ1-2; D is possibly TRBD1 (6 bases). The germline V gene encodes CDR1 MNHEY and CDR2 SVGAGI. The CDR3 spans 14 residues. Trimming removed 6 bases from V and 4 bases from J, with 15 bases in between. The DNA of the CDR3 is TGTGCCAGCAGCCTAGTAGGGGGAATCTATGGCTACACCTTC. It translates to CASSLVGGIYGYTF.

Only one count was recorded for this clone. The chain links TRBV7-2 to TRBJ1-2; D perhaps matches TRBD1 (5 bases). Germline V gene data show CDR1 as SGHTA and CDR2 as FQGNSA. Trimming pared 7 bases from V and 5 bases from J, leaving 17 bases between. CDR3 length: 14 amino acids. The DNA for the CDR3 is TGTGCCAGCACCCCCCAATGGGGGGGTTATGGCTACACCTTC. This gives the protein CASTPQWGGYGYTF.

This chain uses TRBV19 with TRBJ1-5, with a tentative D call TRBD1 (5 bases). The CDR3 is made up of 13 amino acids. From germline, CDR1 is LNHDA and CDR2 SQIVND (reference sequence). The ends were cut back, 4 bases at V and 4 bases at J, with 8 bases in the middle. The CDR3 coding sequence is TGTGCCAGTAGTACACAGGTAAATCAGCCCCAGCATTTT. It codes for CASSTQVNQPQHF. Variable domain in full (rest from reference TRBV19 and TRBJ1-5): DGGITQSPKYLFRKEGQNVTLSCEQNLNHDAMYWYRQDPGQGLRLIYYSQIVNDFQKGDIAEGYSVSREKKESFPLTVTSAQKNPTAFYLCASSTQVNQPQHFGDGTRLSIL.

V and J are TRBV28 and TRBJ2-5; 12 nucleotides line up with TRBD2. The germline V gene encodes CDR1 MDHEN and CDR2 SYDVKM. The V segment lost 3 bases and the J segment 2 bases; nucleotides outside the gene matches: 4. The CDR3 sequence is 16 residues long. The CDR3, as DNA: TGTGCCAGCAGTTTTCTAGCGGGAGGGCTTCAAGAGACCCAGTACTTC. Protein product: CASSFLAGGLQETQYF.

V and J are TRBV5-6 and TRBJ2-7, with no clear D. Deletions cut 2 bases from V and 5 bases from J, with 5 bases between. This CDR3 spans 11 amino acids. Germline CDR1 reads SGHDT; CDR2 reads YYEEEE. This CDR3 is CASSLWDEQYF. CDR3 sequence (DNA): TGTGCCAGCAGCTTATGGGACGAGCAGTACTTC.

The gene calls are TRBV7-9 and TRBJ2-1; 8 bases agree with TRBD1. Germline CDR1 is SEHNR and CDR2 is FQNEAQ (reference sequence). The CDR3 covers 15 residues. With V trimmed by 5 bases and J by 7 bases, 10 bases remained unmatched. This CDR3 reads CASSPRRGRGNEQFF. The CDR3 DNA reads as TGTGCCAGCAGCCCCCGCAGGGGGCGAGGTAATGAGCAGTTCTTC. The whole variable domain, remainder taken from reference TRBV7-9 and TRBJ2-1, is DTGVSQNPRHKITKRGQNVTFRCDPISEHNRLYWYRQTLGQGPEFLTYFQNEAQLEKSRLLSDRFSAERPKGSFSTLEIQRTEQGDSAMYLCASSPRRGRGNEQFFGPGTRLTVL.

The gene calls are TRBV15 and TRBJ2-7, with D possibly being TRBD2 (6 bases). This CDR3 is 15 amino acids long. The germline V and J ends were trimmed by 5 bases and 7 bases, with 21 bases remaining between them. CDR1 and CDR2 from the germline V gene are LNHNV and YYDKDF (reference sequence). CDR3 DNA sequence: TGTGCCACCAGCGAAGGCGGACTAACTTCGGGGGAGCAGTACTTC. Its protein is CATSEGGLTSGEQYF.

This chain joins TRBV15 and TRBJ1-2; perhaps TRBD1 as D (5 bases). V gave up 5 bases and J gave up 6 bases, with 19 bases separating them. This CDR3 spans 15 amino acids. Germline V gives CDR1 LNHNV, CDR2 YYDKDF (reference sequence). The CDR3 sequence is CATSGKGRPSDGYTF. The CDR3 nucleotides read TGTGCCACCAGCGGAAAGGGACGGCCGTCAGATGGCTACACCTTC.

The chain links TRBV27 to TRBJ1-5; D is unresolved. The CDR3 totals 18 residues. V was clipped by 5 bases and J by 6 bases, with 26 bases between them. Germline CDR1 MNHEY, CDR2 SMNVEV (reference sequence). The CDR3 DNA sequence: TGTGCCAGCAGTACCTCCCCAGCAGGCGTTTTGGGAGTTCAGCCCCAGCATTTT. Translated: CASSTSPAGVLGVQPQHF.

V and J are TRBV18 and TRBJ2-2; the D is unclear. Germline V gene data show CDR1 as KGHSH and CDR2 as LQKENI. Trimming removed 3 bases at V and 1 base at J, with 6 bases between. The CDR3 runs to 14 residues. CDR3 coding DNA: TGTGCCAGCTCACCCACACGGAACACCGGGGAGCTGTTTTTT. Amino acids: CASSPTRNTGELFF.

This clone has only one observation. The J gene is TRBJ1-3, the V gene TRBV28; a weak D match, TRBD1 (6 bases). The CDR3 is made up of 17 amino acids. Trimming took 3 bases from V and 0 from J, leaving 15 bases between them. In germline, CDR1 is MDHEN, CDR2 SYDVKM. CDR3 in DNA: TGTGCCAGCAGTTTCCCCAGGGGAACCCACTCTGGAAACACCATATATTTT. It specifies CASSFPRGTHSGNTIYF.

The genes are TRBV28 and TRBJ1-5; TRBD1 agrees at 12 bases. The CDR3 spans 15 residues. Germline loops: CDR1 MDHEN, CDR2 SYDVKM. V shed 6 bases, J shed 6 bases, and the junction held 6 bases outside the gene matches. CDR3: CASRPGTGGFQPQHF. CDR3 bases: TGTGCCAGCAGACCTGGGACAGGGGGCTTTCAGCCCCAGCATTTT.

This chain connects TRBV5-1 to TRBJ2-3; D unclear. Looked up from germline, CDR1 is SGHRS and CDR2 is YFSETQ. Trimming cost V 0 bases and J 1 base, with 9 bases left between them. The CDR3 totals 15 residues. The CDR3 DNA reads TGCGCCAGCAGCTTGGCCGGGTGGGGCACAGATACGCAGTATTTT. This encodes CASSLAGWGTDTQYF. Variable domain in full (rest from reference TRBV5-1 and TRBJ2-3): KAGVTQTPRYLIKTRGQQVTLSCSPISGHRSVSWYQQTPGQGLQFLFEYFSETQRNKGNFPGRFSGRQFSNSRSEMNVSTLELGDSALYLCASSLAGWGTDTQYFGPGTRLTVL.

The chain employs TRBV3-1 (or the pseudogene TRBV3-2) and TRBJ1-3, with D tentatively TRBD1 (5 bases). V was trimmed by 1 base and J by 0 bases, leaving 10 bases between them. CDR1 LGHDT and CDR2 YNNKEL come from the germline V gene (reference sequence). The CDR3 is 16 residues long. In DNA form, the CDR3 reads TGTGCCAGCAGCCAAGGCAGACAGTTCTCTGGAAACACCATATATTTT. Encoded protein: CASSQGRQFSGNTIYF.